This T cell receptor (beta chain) is from a study of lymphopenia after photon versus proton radiotherapy. A remark on this clone: Its matching antigen is unknown.

Regarding the study as a whole: In patients who died, overall survival fell as post-nadir TCR diversity dropped more. Photon-treated patients lost naive T cells and TCR diversity; proton-treated stayed stable.

The protocol was immunoSEQ multiplex PCR, while the TCRdb copy is restricted to in-frame clones and leaves out a portion. The data contain 50,000 to 65,000 clones, approximately 90% of them singletons. Germline V lookup: CDR1 SGHVS, CDR2 FNYEAQ. V lost 5 bases and J lost 5, with 16 bases in between. The length of the CDR3 is 14 residues. This sequence joins TRBV7-6 and TRBJ2-7; no definite D call. The sample was peripheral blood, taken from a patient treated with proton-based radiotherapy. This clonotype was obtained from an elderly man with esophageal cancer. CDR3 DNA sequence: TGTGCCAGCAGCGGTTACCAGGACGGAAACGAGCAGTACTTC. Protein sequence: CASSGYQDGNEQYF.